Below, 2 T cell receptor beta chains from the same sample are listed, as sequenced in a study of blood T cells in healthy people across ages. For the second PCR, which ran for about 6 to 11 cycles, a sample-barcoded 5' primer and a J-beta primer mix were used. MiXCR was run by TCRdb on the 5' RACE reads, yielding one entry per CDR3 protein. The table lists hundreds of thousands of distinct CDR3 sequences, roughly 49% of them singletons. Sample: blood. The receptors stem from a woman aged 60 to 75 in good health.

V and J are TRBV28 and TRBJ1-5; 8 bases fit TRBD1. J was trimmed by 6 bases and V by 3 bases; bases with no gene match: 4. The CDR3 runs 14 residues. From germline, CDR1 is MDHEN and CDR2 SYDVKM. CDR3 residues: CASSLGTGSQPQHF. In DNA form, the CDR3 reads TGTGCCAGCAGTTTGGGGACAGGCAGTCAGCCCCAGCATTTT.

Notes on this clonotype: Its ends do not fully match the called genes, so a read error is possible. The V gene is TRBV28, the J gene TRBJ2-1, with TRBD1 as a possible D gene (6 bases). Germline assignment: CDR1 MDHEN and CDR2 SYDVKM. CDR3 length: 14 amino acids. This chain's CDR3 is CASSLQGHRDEQYF. The CDR3 region has the DNA TGTGCCAGCAGTTTACAGGGGCACCGTGACGAGCAGTACTTT.